Following are 25 T cell receptor beta chains from one sample sequenced in a study of T cells expressing NK-cell markers. TCRdb re-called the 5' RACE reads, yielding one record per CDR3 amino acid sequence without DNA. Its listing shows about 260,000 distinct CDR3 sequences. What was sequenced was blood T cells: a sorted CD56 or NKG2C T cell subset, CD4+ or CD8+ T cells, or bulk PBMC T cells (not recorded which). The receptors come from a woman aged 18 to 75 in good health.

This sequence joins TRBV5-1 and TRBJ1-1. Germline values: CDR1 SGHRS, CDR2 YFSETQ. This CDR3 region has 11 residues. The CDR3 loop is CASSLDSEAFF.

This rearrangement joins TRBV20-1 to TRBJ2-6. The CDR3 spans 14 residues. Germline values: CDR1 DFQATT, CDR2 SNEGSKA (reference sequence). CDR3 amino acids: CSASTDSGANVLTF.

This chain links TRBV9 with TRBJ1-6; with no DNA, the TCRdb D assignment of TRBD1 cannot be verified. Germline assignment: CDR1 SGDLS and CDR2 YYNGEE. CDR3 length: 16 residues. The CDR3: CASSVASRQGNSPLHF. Supplemented by reference TRBV9 and TRBJ1-6, the full variable domain reads DSGVTQTPKHLITATGQRVTLRCSPRSGDLSVYWYQQSLDQGLQFLIQYYNGEERAKGNILERFSAQQFPDLHSELNLSSLELGDSALYFCASSVASRQGNSPLHFGNGTRLTVT.

CDR3 region: CATSEGGRTYNEQFF. The genes are TRBV24-1 and TRBJ2-1. Germline V gene sequence: CDR1 KGHDR, CDR2 SFDVKD. The CDR3 covers 15 residues.

This chain uses TRBV20-1 with TRBJ2-5. Germline V gene lookup returns CDR1 DFQATT and CDR2 SNEGSKA (reference sequence). This CDR3 spans 13 amino acids. CDR3 residues: CSARRSGEETQYF.

The chain carries TRBV7-3 and TRBJ2-3; the D call of TRBD2 rests on TCRdb alone, since no DNA is present to check it. The CDR3 consists of 16 residues. The germline gives CDR1 SGHTA, CDR2 FQGTGA. The CDR3: CASSRLGLAGTDTQYF. The whole variable domain, remainder taken from reference TRBV7-3 and TRBJ2-3, is GAGVSQTPSNKVTEKGKYVELRCDPISGHTALYWYRQSLGQGPEFLIYFQGTGAADDSGLPNDRFFAVRPEGSVSTLKIQRTERGDSAVYLCASSRLGLAGTDTQYFGPGTRLTVL.

The J gene is TRBJ2-2, the V gene TRBV5-1. Per the germline V gene, CDR1 is SGHRS and CDR2 is YFSETQ. This CDR3 contains 12 residues. The CDR3 spells CASKSGTGELFF.

The chain uses TRBV4-1 and TRBJ2-5; the D gene TCRdb calls, TRBD1, cannot be checked with no DNA. From germline, CDR1 is MGHRA and CDR2 YSYEKL. The CDR3 spans 14 residues. CDR3 in amino acids: CASSHGTGRETQYF.

This chain links TRBV28 with TRBJ2-5; TCRdb names TRBD1, which stays unverified in the absence of DNA. The CDR3 contains 16 residues. Germline loops: CDR1 MDHEN, CDR2 SYDVKM. This CDR3 reads CASGPPNRAGQETQYF. Based on the CDR3 plus reference TRBV28 and TRBJ2-5, the full variable domain is DVKVTQSSRYLVKRTGEKVFLECVQDMDHENMFWYRQDPGLGLRLIYFSYDVKMKEKGDIPEGYSVSREKKERFSLILESASTNQTSMYLCASGPPNRAGQETQYFGPGTRLLVL.

The gene calls are TRBV12-3 or TRBV12-4 and TRBJ1-4; TCRdb's D call, TRBD1, is unchecked because there is no DNA. This CDR3 spans 15 amino acids. The CDR3 loop reads CASSSVGTGDEKLFF.

The J gene is TRBJ1-6, the V gene TRBV7-2. From germline, CDR1 is SGHTA and CDR2 FQGNSA. The CDR3 sequence is 15 residues long. The CDR3 reads CASSSRTEYNSPLHF.

V is TRBV12-3 or TRBV12-4 and J is TRBJ2-1; absent DNA, TCRdb's TRBD1 call cannot be checked. CDR3 length equals 17 residues. The CDR3 protein is CASSFGRNRAIYNEQFF.

CDR3 sequence reads: CSVDTGTYNYGYTF. This chain connects TRBV29-1 to TRBJ1-2; TCRdb's D gene call, TRBD1, goes unchecked for lack of DNA. This CDR3 has 14 residues. Germline V CDR1 and CDR2: SQVTM, ANQGSEA.

This chain connects TRBV7-3 to TRBJ2-1. The CDR3 spans 13 residues. The germline V gene has CDR1 SGHTA and CDR2 FQGTGA. CDR3: CASSKTYDNEQFF.

The chain recombines TRBV6-1 with TRBJ1-1; TCRdb's D gene call, TRBD1, goes unchecked for lack of DNA. Germline V gene lookup returns CDR1 MNHNS and CDR2 SASEGT. The CDR3 runs 16 residues. Here the CDR3 reads CASSTGTDFSATEAFF.

The chain is built from TRBV9 and TRBJ1-1; checking the TCRdb D call of TRBD1 is not possible without DNA. The CDR3 has 12 residues. The germline V gene has CDR1 SGDLS and CDR2 YYNGEE. The CDR3: CASSVKQGEAFF.

This CDR3 reads CSAREVGLADFYNEQFF. The chain uses TRBV20-1 and TRBJ2-1; lacking DNA, the TRBD2 call made by TCRdb goes unchecked. The germline CDR1 and CDR2 sequences are DFQATT and SNEGSKA (reference sequence). The CDR3 is 17 residues long.

The V gene is TRBV10-3, the J gene TRBJ2-1; there is no DNA to check the TCRdb D call of TRBD1. There are 16 residues in the CDR3. Germline CDR1 is ENHRY and CDR2 is SYGVKD. The CDR3 loop is CAISRGAPSSYNEQFF.

The chain links TRBV6-5 to TRBJ2-1; TCRdb calls TRBD2, which cannot be checked without DNA. Germline CDR1 and CDR2: MNHEY and SVGAGI. CDR3 length equals 16 residues. The CDR3 loop is CASSYSLAGAYNEQFF.

The chain carries TRBV5-1 and TRBJ2-1. CDR1 SGHRS and CDR2 YFSETQ come from the germline V gene. CDR3 size: 16 residues. CDR3 residues: CASSLGGQSSYNEQFF.

This chain links TRBV12-3 or TRBV12-4 with TRBJ1-2. This CDR3 is 15 amino acids long. The CDR3 here is CASSAAMFVPYGYTF.

V gene TRBV20-1 combines with J gene TRBJ2-1. The germline CDR1 and CDR2 sequences are DFQATT and SNEGSKA (reference sequence). The CDR3 is 12 amino acids. The CDR3 loop is CSAVDPYNEQFF.

This chain connects TRBV12-3 or TRBV12-4 to TRBJ2-4. The CDR3 extends over 14 amino acids. CDR3 in amino acids: CASSTKLQKNIQYF.

The chain joins TRBV6-1 to TRBJ2-1; the D call of TRBD1 rests on TCRdb alone, since no DNA is present to check it. This CDR3 contains 13 residues. Germline V CDR1 and CDR2: MNHNS, SASEGT. This CDR3 reads CASSGPTGYEQFF.

V is TRBV20-1 and J is TRBJ2-4; absent DNA, TCRdb's TRBD1 call cannot be checked. Germline V lookup: CDR1 DFQATT, CDR2 SNEGSKA (reference sequence). This CDR3 has 13 amino acids. This chain's CDR3 is CSARAGFKNIQYF.